This T cell receptor (beta chain) was identified in a study of T-cell reconstitution after alpha-beta-depleted transplantation in children. This clonotype was seen at least ten times. The target antigen is unknown. CDR1 is SGHTA, CDR2 FQGNSA, per germline. V dropped 4 bases and J dropped 2 bases, with 12 bases sitting between them. This CDR3 region has 14 residues. Whole-study results and caveats: Reports say that about two months after transplant, the alpha-beta T cells came out of several hundred graft clones that had expanded.

Unique molecular identifiers featured in how the TCRbeta library was prepared. TCRdb redid the calling of the PCR reads with MiXCR, one entry per CDR3 protein. The profile shows roughly 250,000 distinct CDR3 sequences, roughly 8.2% of them singletons. This clonotype was obtained from a male patient younger than 18 who had a stem cell transplant for acute lymphoblastic leukemia, so the T cells may come from the graft donor. This sample comprised PBMCs, mostly from graft donor cells, obtained 180 days after TCRalphabeta/CD19-depleted stem cell transplant. The chain uses TRBV7-2 and TRBJ2-7, with D unclear. The CDR3 sequence is CASSSPTVPYEQYF. DNA for the CDR3: TGTGCCAGCAGCTCCCCGACTGTACCCTACGAGCAGTACTTC.